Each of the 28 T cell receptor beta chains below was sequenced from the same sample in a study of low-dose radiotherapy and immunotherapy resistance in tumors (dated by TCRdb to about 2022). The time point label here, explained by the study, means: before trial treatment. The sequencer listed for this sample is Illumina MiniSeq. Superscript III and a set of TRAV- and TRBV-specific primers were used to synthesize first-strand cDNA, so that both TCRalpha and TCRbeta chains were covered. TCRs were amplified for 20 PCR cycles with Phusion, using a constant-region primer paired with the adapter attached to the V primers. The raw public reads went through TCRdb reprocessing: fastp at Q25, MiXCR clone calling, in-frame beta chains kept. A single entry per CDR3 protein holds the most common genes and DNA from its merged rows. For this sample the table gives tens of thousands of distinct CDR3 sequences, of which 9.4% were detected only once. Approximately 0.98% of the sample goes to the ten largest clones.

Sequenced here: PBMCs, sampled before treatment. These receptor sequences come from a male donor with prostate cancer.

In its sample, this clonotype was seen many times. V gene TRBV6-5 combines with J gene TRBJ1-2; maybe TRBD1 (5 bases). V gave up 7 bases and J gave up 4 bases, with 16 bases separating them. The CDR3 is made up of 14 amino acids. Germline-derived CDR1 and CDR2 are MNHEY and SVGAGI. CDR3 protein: CASTRGDGGYGYTF. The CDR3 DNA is TGTGCCAGCACAAGGGGCGATGGTGGCTATGGCTACACCTTC.

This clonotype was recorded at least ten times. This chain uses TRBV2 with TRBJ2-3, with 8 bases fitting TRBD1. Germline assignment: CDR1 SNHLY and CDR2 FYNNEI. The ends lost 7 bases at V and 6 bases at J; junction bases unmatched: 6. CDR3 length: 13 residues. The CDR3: CASTPGGWDTQYF. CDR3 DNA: TGTGCCAGCACCCCAGGGGGCTGGGATACGCAGTATTTT.

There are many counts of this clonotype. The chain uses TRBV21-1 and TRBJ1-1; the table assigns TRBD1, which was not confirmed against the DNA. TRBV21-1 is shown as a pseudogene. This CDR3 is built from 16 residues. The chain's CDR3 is CASSKVGGDMNTEAFF. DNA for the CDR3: TGTGCCAGCAGCAAAGTAGGGGGGGACATGAACACTGAAGCTTTCTTT.

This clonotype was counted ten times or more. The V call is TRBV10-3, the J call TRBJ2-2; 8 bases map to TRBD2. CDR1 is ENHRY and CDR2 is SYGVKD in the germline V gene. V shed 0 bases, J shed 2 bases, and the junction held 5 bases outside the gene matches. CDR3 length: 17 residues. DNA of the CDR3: TGTGCCATCAGTGAGTCGACGGGAGGGCCTAACACCGGGGAGCTGTTTTTT. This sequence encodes CAISESTGGPNTGELFF.

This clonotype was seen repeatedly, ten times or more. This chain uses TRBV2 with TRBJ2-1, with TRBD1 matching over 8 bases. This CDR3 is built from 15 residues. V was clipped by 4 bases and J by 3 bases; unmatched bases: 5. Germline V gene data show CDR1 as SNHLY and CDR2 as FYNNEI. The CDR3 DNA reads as TGTGCCAGCAGTGTTGAGACAGGGGTCTACAATGAGCAGTTCTTC. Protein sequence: CASSVETGVYNEQFF.

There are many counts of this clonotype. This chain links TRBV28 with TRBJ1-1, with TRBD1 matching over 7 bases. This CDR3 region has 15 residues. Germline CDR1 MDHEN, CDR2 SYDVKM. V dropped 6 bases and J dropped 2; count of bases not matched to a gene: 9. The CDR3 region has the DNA TGTGCCAGCAGCTGGATTGGGACAGAAAACACTGAAGCTTTCTTT. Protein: CASSWIGTENTEAFF.

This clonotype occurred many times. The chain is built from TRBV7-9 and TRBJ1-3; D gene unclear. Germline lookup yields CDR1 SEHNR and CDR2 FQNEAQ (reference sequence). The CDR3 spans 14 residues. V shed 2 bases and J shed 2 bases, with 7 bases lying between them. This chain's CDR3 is CASSLNNPGNTIYF. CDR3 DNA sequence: TGTGCCAGCAGCTTAAACAACCCTGGAAACACCATATATTTT.

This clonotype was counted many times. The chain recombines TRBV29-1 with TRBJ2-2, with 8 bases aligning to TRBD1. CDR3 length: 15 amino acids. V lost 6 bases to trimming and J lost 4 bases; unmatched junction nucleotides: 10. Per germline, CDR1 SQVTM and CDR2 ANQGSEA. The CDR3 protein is CSVEERQGLTGELFF. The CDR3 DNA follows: TGCAGCGTAGAGGAGCGACAGGGGCTCACCGGGGAGCTGTTTTTT.

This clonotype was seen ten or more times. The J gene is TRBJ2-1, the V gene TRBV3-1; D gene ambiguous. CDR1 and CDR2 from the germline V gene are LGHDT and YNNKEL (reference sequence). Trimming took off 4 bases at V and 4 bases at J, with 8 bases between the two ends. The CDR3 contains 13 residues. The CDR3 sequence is CASSPARYNEQFF. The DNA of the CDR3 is TGTGCCAGCAGCCCGGCACGATACAATGAGCAGTTCTTC.

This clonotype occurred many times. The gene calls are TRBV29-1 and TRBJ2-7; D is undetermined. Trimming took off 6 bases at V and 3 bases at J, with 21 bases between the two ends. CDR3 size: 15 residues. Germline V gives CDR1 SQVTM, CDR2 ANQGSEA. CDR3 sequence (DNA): TGCAGCGTCCGAGGCAGTACTAAAAGCCTCTACGAGCAGTACTTC. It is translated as CSVRGSTKSLYEQYF.

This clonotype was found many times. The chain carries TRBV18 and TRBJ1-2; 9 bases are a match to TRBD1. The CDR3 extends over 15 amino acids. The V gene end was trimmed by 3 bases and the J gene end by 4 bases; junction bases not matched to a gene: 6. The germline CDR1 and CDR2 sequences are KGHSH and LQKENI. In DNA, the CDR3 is TGTGCCAGCTCACCCGGGACAGGGAGAGCCTATGGCTACACCTTC. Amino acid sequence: CASSPGTGRAYGYTF.

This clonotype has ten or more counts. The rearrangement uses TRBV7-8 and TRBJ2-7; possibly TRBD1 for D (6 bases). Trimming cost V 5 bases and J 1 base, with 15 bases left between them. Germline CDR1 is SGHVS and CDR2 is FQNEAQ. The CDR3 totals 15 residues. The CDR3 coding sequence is TGTGCCAGCAGCCAGAGACAGGCTGCATCCTACGAGCAGTACTTC. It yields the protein CASSQRQAASYEQYF. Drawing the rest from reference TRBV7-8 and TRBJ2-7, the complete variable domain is GAGVSQSPRYKVAKRGQDVALRCDPISGHVSLFWYQQALGQGPEFLTYFQNEAQLDKSGLPSDRFFAERPEGSVSTLKIQRTQQEDSAVYLCASSQRQAASYEQYFGPGTRLTVT.

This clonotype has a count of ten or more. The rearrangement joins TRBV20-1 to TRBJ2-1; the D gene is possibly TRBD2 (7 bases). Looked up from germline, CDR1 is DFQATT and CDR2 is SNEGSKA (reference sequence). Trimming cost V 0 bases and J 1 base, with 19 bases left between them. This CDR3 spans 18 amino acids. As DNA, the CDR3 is TGCAGTGCTAGAGAGGAGGGGGGCGGGAGAGGATCCTACAATGAGCAGTTCTTC. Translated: CSAREEGGGRGSYNEQFF.

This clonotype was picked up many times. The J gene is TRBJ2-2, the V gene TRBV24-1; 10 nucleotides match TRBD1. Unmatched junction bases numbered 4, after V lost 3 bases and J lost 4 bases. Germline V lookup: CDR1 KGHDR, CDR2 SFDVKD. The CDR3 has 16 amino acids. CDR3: CATSDRGTGVTGELFF. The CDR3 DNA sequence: TGTGCCACCAGTGATCGCGGGACAGGGGTCACCGGGGAGCTGTTTTTT.

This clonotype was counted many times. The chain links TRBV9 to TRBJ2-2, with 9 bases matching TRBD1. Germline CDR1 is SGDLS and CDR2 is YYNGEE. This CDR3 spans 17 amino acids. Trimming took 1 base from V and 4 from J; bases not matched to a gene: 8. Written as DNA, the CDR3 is TGTGCCAGCAGCGTACCCCGGACAGGGGAAAGCACCGGGGAGCTGTTTTTT. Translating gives CASSVPRTGESTGELFF. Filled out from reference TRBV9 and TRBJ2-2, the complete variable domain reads DSGVTQTPKHLITATGQRVTLRCSPRSGDLSVYWYQQSLDQGLQFLIQYYNGEERAKGNILERFSAQQFPDLHSELNLSSLELGDSALYFCASSVPRTGESTGELFFGEGSRLTVL.

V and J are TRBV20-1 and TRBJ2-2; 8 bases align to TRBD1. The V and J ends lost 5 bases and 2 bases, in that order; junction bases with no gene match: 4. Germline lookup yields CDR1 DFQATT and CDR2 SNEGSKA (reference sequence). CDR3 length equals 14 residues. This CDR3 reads CSAWTGSNTGELFF. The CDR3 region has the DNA TGCAGTGCTTGGACAGGGAGTAACACCGGGGAGCTGTTTTTT.

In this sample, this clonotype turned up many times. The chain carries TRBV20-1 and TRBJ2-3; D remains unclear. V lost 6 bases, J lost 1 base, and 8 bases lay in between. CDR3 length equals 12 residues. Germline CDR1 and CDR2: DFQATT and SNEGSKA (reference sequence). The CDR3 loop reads CSAESGTDTQYF. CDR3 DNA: TGCAGTGCGGAAAGCGGCACAGATACGCAGTATTTT.

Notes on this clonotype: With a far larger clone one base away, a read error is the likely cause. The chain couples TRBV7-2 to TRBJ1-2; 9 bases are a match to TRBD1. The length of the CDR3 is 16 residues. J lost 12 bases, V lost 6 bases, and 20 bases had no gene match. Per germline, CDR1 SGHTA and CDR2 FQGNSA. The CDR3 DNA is TGTGCCAGCAGTTTATTACCGGGACAGGGACCGGAAGGCAACACCTTC. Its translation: CASSLLPGQGPEGNTF.

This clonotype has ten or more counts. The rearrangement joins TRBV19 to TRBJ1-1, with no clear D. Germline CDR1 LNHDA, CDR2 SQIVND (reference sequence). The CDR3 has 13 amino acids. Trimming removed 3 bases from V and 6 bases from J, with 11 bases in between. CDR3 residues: CASSIHGIPEAFF. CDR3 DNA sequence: TGTGCCAGTAGTATTCACGGGATTCCTGAAGCTTTCTTT.

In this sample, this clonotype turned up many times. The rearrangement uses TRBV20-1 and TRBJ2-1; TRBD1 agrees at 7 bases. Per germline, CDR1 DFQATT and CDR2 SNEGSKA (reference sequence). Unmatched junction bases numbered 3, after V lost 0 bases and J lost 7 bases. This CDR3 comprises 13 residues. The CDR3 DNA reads TGCAGTGCTAGAGATGGGACAGCGAATGAGCAGTTCTTC. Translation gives CSARDGTANEQFF.

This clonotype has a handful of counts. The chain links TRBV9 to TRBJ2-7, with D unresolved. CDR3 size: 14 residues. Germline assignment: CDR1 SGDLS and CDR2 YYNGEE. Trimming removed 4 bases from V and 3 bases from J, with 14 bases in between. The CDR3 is CASSPRLNSYEQYF. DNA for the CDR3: TGTGCCAGCAGCCCCCGCCTTAACAGCTACGAGCAGTACTTC.

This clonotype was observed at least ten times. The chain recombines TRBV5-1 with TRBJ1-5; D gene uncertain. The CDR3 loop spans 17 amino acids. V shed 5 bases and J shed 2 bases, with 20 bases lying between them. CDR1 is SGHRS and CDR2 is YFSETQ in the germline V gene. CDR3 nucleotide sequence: TGCGCCAGCAGTGTTTTTCAGCGGGAAGGGCGCAATCAGCCCCAGCATTTT. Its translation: CASSVFQREGRNQPQHF.

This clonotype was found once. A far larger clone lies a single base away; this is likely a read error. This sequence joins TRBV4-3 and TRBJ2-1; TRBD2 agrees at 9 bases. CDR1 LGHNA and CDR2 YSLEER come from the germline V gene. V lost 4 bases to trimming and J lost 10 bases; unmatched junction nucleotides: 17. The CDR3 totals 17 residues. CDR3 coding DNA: TGCGCCAGCAGCCCGTACTCCGGAGCGGGAGGCTCCTACGAGCAGTTCTTC. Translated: CASSPYSGAGGSYEQFF.

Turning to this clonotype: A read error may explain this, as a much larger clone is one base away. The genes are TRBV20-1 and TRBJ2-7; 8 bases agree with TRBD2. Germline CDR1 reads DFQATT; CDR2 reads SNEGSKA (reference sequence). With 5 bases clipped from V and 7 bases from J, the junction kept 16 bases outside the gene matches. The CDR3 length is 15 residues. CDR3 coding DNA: TGCAGTGCTGGAATTTCGGGACTAGTATCGTATGAGCAGTACTTC. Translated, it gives CSAGISGLVSYEQYF.

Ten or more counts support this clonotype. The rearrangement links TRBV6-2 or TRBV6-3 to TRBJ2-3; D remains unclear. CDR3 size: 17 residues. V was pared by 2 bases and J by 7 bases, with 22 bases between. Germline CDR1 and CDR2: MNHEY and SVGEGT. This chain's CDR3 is CASSYPNAAEVDYTQYF. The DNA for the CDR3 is TGTGCCAGCAGTTACCCTAACGCAGCTGAAGTTGATTATACGCAGTATTTT.

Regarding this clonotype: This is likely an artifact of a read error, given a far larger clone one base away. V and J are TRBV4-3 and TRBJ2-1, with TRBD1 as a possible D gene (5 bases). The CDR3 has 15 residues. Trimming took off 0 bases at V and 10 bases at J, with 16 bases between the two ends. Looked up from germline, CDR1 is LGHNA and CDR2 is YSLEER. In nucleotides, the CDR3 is TGCGCCAGCAGCCAAGAAGGGGCAGCAGCCTACGAGCAGTTCTTC. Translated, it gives CASSQEGAAAYEQFF.

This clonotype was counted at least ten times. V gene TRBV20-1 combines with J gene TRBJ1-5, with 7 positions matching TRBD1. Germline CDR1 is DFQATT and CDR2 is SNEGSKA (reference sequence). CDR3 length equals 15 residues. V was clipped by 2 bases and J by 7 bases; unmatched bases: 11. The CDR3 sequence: CSARPPNRGEQPQHF. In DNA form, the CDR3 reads TGCAGTGCTAGACCCCCTAACAGGGGAGAACAGCCCCAGCATTTT.

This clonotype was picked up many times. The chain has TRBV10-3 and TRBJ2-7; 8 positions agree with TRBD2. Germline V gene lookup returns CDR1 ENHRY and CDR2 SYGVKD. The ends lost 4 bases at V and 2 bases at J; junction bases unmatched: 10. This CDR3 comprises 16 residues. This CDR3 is CAISGSGRGEAYEQYF. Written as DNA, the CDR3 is TGTGCCATCAGTGGATCCGGGAGGGGAGAAGCCTACGAGCAGTACTTC.